A selection of T cell receptor beta chains follows, all from one sample in a study of blood T cell repertoires in COVID-19. Clones were read by immunoSEQ multiplex PCR, and TCRdb kept only the in-frame ones, dropping some. Here the sample spans some 250,000 clones, roughly 86% being singletons. Material for sequencing was peripheral blood. The receptors come from a woman aged 55-70 years with COVID-19, enrolled during active disease. The conserved cysteine and the conserved F or W are not part of the CDR3 here.

CDR3 protein: ASGFSGNTGELF; J gene: TRBJ2-2; V gene: TRBV12-5
CDR3 protein: SASVALAYEQY; J gene: TRBJ2-7; V gene: TRBV20-1
CDR3 protein: ASSRSFNEKLF; J gene: TRBJ1-4; V gene: TRBV6-2/TRBV6-3
CDR3 protein: ASSYSRSQETQY; J gene: TRBJ2-5; V gene: TRBV6-2/TRBV6-3
CDR3 protein: ASSFGRNRYEQY; J gene: TRBJ2-7; V gene: TRBV5-1
CDR3 protein: ASSGGTGIHEQY; J gene: TRBJ2-7; V gene: TRBV9
CDR3 protein: ASSLSGAPYGYT; J gene: TRBJ1-2; V gene: TRBV27
CDR3 protein: ASSNTEAF; J gene: TRBJ1-1; V gene: TRBV7-2
CDR3 protein: ASSPTGATGELF; J gene: TRBJ2-2; V gene: TRBV6-5
CDR3 protein: ASSPQGLAADTQY; J gene: TRBJ2-3; V gene: TRBV19
CDR3 protein: ASSPRGGLETQY; J gene: TRBJ2-5; V gene: TRBV7-9
CDR3 protein: AWSVAGGGLGQPQH; J gene: TRBJ1-5; V gene: TRBV30
CDR3 protein: ASSYSASGSNQPQH; J gene: TRBJ1-5; V gene: TRBV6-6
CDR3 protein: ASSPSGHSYEQY; J gene: TRBJ2-7; V gene: TRBV7-9
CDR3 protein: ASRATGVGYT; J gene: TRBJ1-2; V gene: TRBV28
CDR3 protein: ASSDEAGSNLFMNTEAF; J gene: TRBJ1-1; V gene: TRBV11-2
CDR3 protein: ASSEEYYKTGGRGNTIY; J gene: TRBJ1-3; V gene: TRBV2